This T cell receptor beta chain was sequenced for a study of naive and memory T cell subsets. The study, taken as a whole, reports: Over 95% of naive TCR sequences appeared only once, unlike memory subsets. Especially in CD8 cells, naive repertoires contained a few larger clonotypes, possibly CD45RA-re-expressing memory cells. TCR counts from RNA may reflect activation-linked expression changes.

As regards this clonotype: Its antigen is not identified.

The beta constant-region primer was an equimolar mix of two oligonucleotides covering TRBC1 and TRBC2. The cDNA 3' end received a ligated single-stranded oligonucleotide carrying the SP2 primer and a 12-nucleotide UMI. TCRdb independently ran MiXCR on the UMI-ligation and nested PCR reads; one entry per CDR3 protein. The table includes 150,000 or so distinct CDR3 sequences, over 15% detected once. V was trimmed by 6 bases and J by 4 bases, leaving 15 bases between them. The CDR3 length is 14 residues. Germline V gene data show CDR1 as MGHDK and CDR2 as SYGVNS. Sample: naive CD4+ T cells from blood. This rearrangement joins TRBV25-1 to TRBJ1-1, with TRBD1 as a possible D gene (5 bases). The origin of this receptor is a human donor in good health. The CDR3 DNA is TGTGCCAGCAGGGGTTGGGGGGAACTCACTGAAGCTTTCTTT. It specifies CASRGWGELTEAFF.